This record covers a single T cell receptor beta chain. The antigen remains undetermined. The data are from a study of cytomegalovirus exposure and HLA in healthy donors. For the study at large: A later analysis reported the same platform for the roughly 110 validation repertoires and the approximately 720 first-cohort repertoires. Study results and limitations: Researchers counted some 150 TCR beta chains as cytomegalovirus-associated.

Sequencing was performed with immunoSEQ multiplex PCR; in TCRdb, only in-frame clones are kept and a portion is missing. This table holds approximately 230,000 clones, approximately 84% found once. Per the germline V gene, CDR1 is LNHDA and CDR2 is SQIVND (reference sequence). This CDR3 is built from 15 residues. The V gene lost 4 bases and the J gene lost 1 base, with 11 bases spanning the gap. The sequenced sample consisted of PBMCs. The clonotype comes from a man between 18 and 29 years old in good health and CMV-seropositive. V usage is TRBV19 and J usage is TRBJ1-5, with D possibly matching TRBD1 (6 bases). CDR3 protein: CASSTGQRSNQPQHF. The CDR3 DNA follows: TGTGCCAGTAGTACCGGACAGAGAAGCAATCAGCCCCAGCATTTT.